This T cell receptor (beta chain) is from a study of CD4 T cells in relation to SARS-CoV-2 and coronaviruses. Across the study: Convalescent donors were aged about 21 to 80, with median roughly 42 years. The restricting HLA molecule for shared crossreactive spike epitopes was mapped.

This CDR3 spans 12 amino acids. V lost 3 bases and J lost 9, with 12 bases in between. Germline V CDR1 and CDR2: MNHNS, SASEGT. Repertoires were generated with immunoSEQ multiplex PCR, while TCRdb's copy carries only in-frame clones and drops some. The sample contains tens of thousands of clones, approximately 85% of which appear only once. This clone was recorded a few times. This clonotype was obtained from an adult with COVID-19. The rearrangement uses TRBV6-1 and TRBJ2-7; D is undetermined. Sequencing input: memory CD4+ T cells from PBMCs. The CDR3 bases are TGTGCCAGCAGTGAGGGCCCACGCGGGCAGTACTTC. As protein: CASSEGPRGQYF.